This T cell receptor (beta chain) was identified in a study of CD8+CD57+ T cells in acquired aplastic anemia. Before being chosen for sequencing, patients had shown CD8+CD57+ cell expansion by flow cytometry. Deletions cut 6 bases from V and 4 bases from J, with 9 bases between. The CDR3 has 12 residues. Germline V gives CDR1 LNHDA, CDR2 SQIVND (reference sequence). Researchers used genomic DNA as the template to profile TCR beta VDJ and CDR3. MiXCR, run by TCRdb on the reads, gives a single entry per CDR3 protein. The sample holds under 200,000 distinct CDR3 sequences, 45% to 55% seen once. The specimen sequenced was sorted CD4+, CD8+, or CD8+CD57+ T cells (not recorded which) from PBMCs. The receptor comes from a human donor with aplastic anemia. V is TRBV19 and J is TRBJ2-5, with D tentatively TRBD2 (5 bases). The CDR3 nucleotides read TGTGCCAGTAGCGGGGTTCCAGAGACCCAGTACTTC. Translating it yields CASSGVPETQYF.